Following are 23 T cell receptor beta chains from one sample sequenced in a study of T cells in Graves' hyperthyroidism and ophthalmopathy. RNA transcripts were the template for amplifying TCR beta CDR3 regions. TCR CDR3 underwent first-round RT-PCR with the HTBI primer set. TCRdb reprocessed the multiplex PCR reads via MiXCR and lists one record per CDR3 protein. The repertoire has about 550,000 distinct CDR3 sequences, less than 25% of them found once; the top ten carry more than 20%. Sequenced sample: blood. These receptors came from a man aged 18 to 35 with Graves' hyperthyroidism.

J is TRBJ1-2 and V is TRBV7-2; D call uncertain. V shed 3 bases and J shed 7 bases, with 15 bases lying between them. Germline assignment: CDR1 SGHTA and CDR2 FQGNSA. The CDR3 runs 14 residues. The CDR3 DNA reads as TGTGCCAGCAGCTTTTTGACGGGTGGAGGTGGCTACACCTTC. It specifies CASSFLTGGGGYTF.

This clonotype showed up just a few times. Being one base from a much bigger clone, this may be a read error. The chain links TRBV2 to TRBJ2-5; no clear D gene. Between the trimmed V and J ends, which lost 11 bases and 1 base, there was a span of 14 bases. CDR3 size: 13 residues. Germline V gene lookup returns CDR1 SNHLY and CDR2 FYNNEI. CDR3 sequence reads: CARIQQIQETQYF. The CDR3 nucleotides read TGTGCCCGCATACAGCAGATCCAAGAGACCCAGTACTTC.

This clonotype was picked up many times. The chain couples TRBV12-3 or TRBV12-4 to TRBJ2-5, with 7 bases matching TRBD2. With 1 base clipped from V and 5 bases from J, the junction kept 16 bases outside the gene matches. The CDR3 has 18 residues. This CDR3 is CASSLGEGPEHGGETQYF. The DNA of the CDR3 is TGTGCCAGCAGTTTAGGAGAGGGGCCGGAACACGGGGGGGAGACCCAGTACTTC.

The V gene is TRBV24-1, the J gene TRBJ1-3, with TRBD1 as a possible D gene (5 bases). The CDR3 runs 18 residues. Looked up from germline, CDR1 is KGHDR and CDR2 is SFDVKD. Trimming stripped 6 bases from V and 1 base from J, with 21 bases between. This CDR3 is CATSTTGDPYNSGNTIYF. CDR3 DNA sequence: TGTGCCACCAGTACTACAGGAGATCCTTATAATTCTGGAAACACCATATATTTT.

This clonotype was seen many times. The gene calls are TRBV28 and TRBJ1-2; D gene ambiguous. Germline V CDR1 and CDR2: MDHEN, SYDVKM. V was clipped by 5 bases and J by 2 bases, with 9 bases between them. The CDR3 consists of 13 residues. CDR3 region: CASSGRLNYGYTF. The DNA of the CDR3 is TGTGCCAGCAGTGGGCGCCTGAACTATGGCTACACCTTC.

This clonotype was seen ten or more times. The chain combines TRBV7-6 with TRBJ2-7; 7 positions agree with TRBD2. The length of the CDR3 is 15 residues. Germline CDR1 SGHVS, CDR2 FNYEAQ. Losses at the gene ends were 1 base for V and 5 bases for J; bases not matched to a gene: 8. CDR3 coding DNA: TGTGCCAGCAGCTTAGGGGCCGGGAGGTGGGACGAGCAGTACTTC. As protein: CASSLGAGRWDEQYF.

This clonotype was seen a handful of times. V and J are TRBV7-9 and TRBJ2-5, with 9 bases that match TRBD2. V gave up 5 bases and J gave up 2 bases; unmatched junction bases: 6. Germline CDR1 SEHNR, CDR2 FQNEAQ (reference sequence). This CDR3 region has 15 residues. The CDR3 coding sequence is TGTGCCAGCAGCAACCCGGCGGGAGGGCAAGAGACCCAGTACTTC. Translation gives CASSNPAGGQETQYF.

This clonotype has ten or more counts. The chain has TRBV6-5 and TRBJ1-1; 10 bases match TRBD1. The V gene end was trimmed by 2 bases and the J gene end by 0 bases; junction bases not matched to a gene: 6. The length of the CDR3 is 17 residues. From germline, CDR1 is MNHEY and CDR2 SVGAGI. The chain's CDR3 is CASSYLPGQGMNTEAFF. The CDR3 DNA is TGTGCCAGCAGTTACCTCCCGGGACAGGGGATGAACACTGAAGCTTTCTTT.

V and J are TRBV6-1 and TRBJ1-5, with 7 bases that match TRBD1. V lost 2 bases and J lost 0; bases outside the gene matches: 10. Looked up from germline, CDR1 is MNHNS and CDR2 is SASEGT. This CDR3 comprises 18 residues. CDR3 bases: TGTGCCAGCAGTGAACGGGGGACAGCCCTTTATAGCAATCAGCCCCAGCATTTT. Amino acids: CASSERGTALYSNQPQHF.

This clonotype was seen a few times. This chain joins TRBV11-2 and TRBJ2-7; maybe TRBD1 (7 bases). The CDR3 has 15 residues. Germline CDR1 and CDR2: SGHAT and FQNNGV. The ends were cut back, 2 bases at V and 4 bases at J, with 15 bases in the middle. The CDR3 DNA follows: TGTGCCAGCAGCTTATGGGGCGGGACAGAATACGAGCAGTACTTC. Encoded protein: CASSLWGGTEYEQYF.

This rearrangement joins TRBV6-2 or TRBV6-3 to TRBJ1-5; tentative D call: TRBD1 (5 bases). Between the trimmed V and J ends, which lost 2 bases and 7 bases, there was a span of 18 bases. CDR1 MNHEY and CDR2 SVGEGT come from the germline V gene. This CDR3 spans 16 amino acids. The CDR3 protein is CASSYSGGLAIQPQHF. CDR3 nucleotide sequence: TGTGCCAGCAGTTACAGTGGGGGACTAGCAATCCAGCCCCAGCATTTT.

In the case of this clonotype: At one end the junction does not follow the germline gene, possibly because of a read error. The chain has TRBV10-2 and TRBJ2-7; TRBD2 matches 9 bases. This CDR3 comprises 16 residues. Looked up from germline, CDR1 is WSHSY and CDR2 is SAAADI. Here the CDR3 reads CASSPTGGRGSHEQYF. As DNA, the CDR3 is TGTGCCAGCAGCCCAACAGGCGGGAGGGGATCCCACGAGCAGTACTTC.

This chain's CDR3 is CASREGTSGNTIYF. DNA of the CDR3: TGTGCCAGCAGGGAGGGGACCTCTGGAAACACCATATATTTT. The chain uses TRBV2 and TRBJ1-3; the D gene is possibly TRBD1 (5 bases). Trimming took 6 bases from V and 0 from J, leaving 9 bases between them. The CDR3 is 14 residues long. Looked up from germline, CDR1 is SNHLY and CDR2 is FYNNEI.

At least ten counts were recorded for this clonotype. Here the CDR3 reads CASSLDMNRAQHF. The DNA for the CDR3 is TGTGCCAGCAGCCTCGACATGAATAGGGCCCAGCATTTT. The chain couples TRBV7-2 to TRBJ1-5, with D unclear. V was trimmed by 5 bases and J by 11 bases, leaving 16 bases between them. The CDR3 consists of 13 residues. CDR1 is SGHTA, CDR2 FQGNSA, per germline.

On this clonotype: A much larger clone lies one base from this, so it may be a read error. The chain has TRBV2 and TRBJ2-4; D remains ambiguous. Per the germline V gene, CDR1 is SNHLY and CDR2 is FYNNEI. The CDR3 has 14 amino acids. In nucleotides, the CDR3 is TGTGCCAGCCGGCACGGTACGGCCAATAACATTCAGTACTTC. Encoded protein: CASRHGTANNIQYF.

Of note for this clonotype: One base away lies a much larger clone, so this may be a sequencing read error. This chain uses TRBV5-5 with TRBJ1-2; perhaps TRBD1 as D (5 bases). Trimming cost V 4 bases and J 1 base, with 8 bases left between them. This CDR3 region has 13 residues. CDR1 SGHKS and CDR2 YYEKEE come from the germline V gene (reference sequence). CDR3 protein: CASSGRVNYGYTF. CDR3 DNA: TGTGCCAGCAGCGGCAGGGTTAACTATGGCTACACCTTC.

This clonotype has ten or more counts. J is TRBJ1-2 and V is TRBV7-8, with D unresolved. The CDR3 loop spans 15 amino acids. V was cut by 5 bases and J by 2 bases, with 15 bases left in between. Germline CDR1 is SGHVS and CDR2 is FQNEAQ. CDR3 sequence reads: CASSLLSTDNYGYTF. CDR3 DNA: TGTGCCAGCAGCCTCCTCTCGACTGACAACTATGGCTACACCTTC.

This clonotype was counted many times. The chain recombines TRBV6-4 with TRBJ1-6, with TRBD1 as a possible D gene (5 bases). This CDR3 is built from 19 residues. The V end lost 5 bases, the J end lost 9 bases, and 29 bases lay between the germline ends. Looked up from germline, CDR1 is MRHNA and CDR2 is SNTAGT. Here the CDR3 reads CASSIPLMMGGAISSPLHF. The CDR3 nucleotides are TGTGCCAGCAGTATCCCCCTCATGATGGGGGGAGCGATAAGTTCACCCCTCCACTTT.

This clonotype was seen ten or more times. The J gene is TRBJ2-2, the V gene TRBV12-3 or TRBV12-4; TRBD2 aligns across 7 bases. This CDR3 is built from 14 residues. V lost 8 bases to trimming and J lost 0 bases; unmatched junction nucleotides: 3. The CDR3 DNA sequence: TGTGCCAGCCGGGGGGAACCGAACACCGGGGAGCTGTTTTTT. Translated, it gives CASRGEPNTGELFF.

This clonotype was counted ten times or more. The chain carries TRBV6-2 or TRBV6-3 and TRBJ2-7; D is ambiguous. The ends were cut back, 0 bases at V and 2 bases at J, with 14 bases in the middle. This CDR3 is 16 amino acids long. Per germline, CDR1 MNHEY and CDR2 SVGEGT. Here the CDR3 DNA reads TGTGCCAGCAGTTACTCGACTGTCTCGACGACCTACGAGCAGTACTTC. This sequence encodes CASSYSTVSTTYEQYF.

At least ten counts were recorded for this clonotype. V usage is TRBV6-5 and J usage is TRBJ1-2; D is undetermined. Per the germline V gene, CDR1 is MNHEY and CDR2 is SVGAGI. CDR3 length equals 13 residues. The V end was cut by 8 bases, the J end by 0 bases, with 10 bases between. CDR3 loop: CASQSFTNYGYTF. The CDR3 DNA reads TGTGCCAGCCAGAGTTTTACTAACTATGGCTACACCTTC.

This clonotype came up a few times. In nucleotides, the CDR3 is TGTGCCAGCAGCTTCAGGACAGCGAACACCGGGGAGCTGTTTTTT. Protein: CASSFRTANTGELFF. This chain links TRBV11-3 with TRBJ2-2, with D perhaps TRBD1 (6 bases). Trimming pared 3 bases from V and 0 bases from J, leaving 8 bases between. The CDR3 consists of 15 residues. The germline V gene encodes CDR1 SGHNT and CDR2 YENEEA.

This clonotype was seen at least ten times. CDR3 in DNA: TGTGCCAGCAGCCCAAGTCAGTACTTC. It is translated as CASSPSQYF. The J gene is TRBJ2-7, the V gene TRBV2, with D unclear. Germline assignment: CDR1 SNHLY and CDR2 FYNNEI. The V end was cut by 6 bases, the J end by 10 bases, with 7 bases between. The length of the CDR3 is 9 residues.